The 26 T cell receptor beta chains in this list originate from one sample, sequenced in a study of blood T cell repertoires in COVID-19. Using immunoSEQ multiplex PCR, the repertoire was profiled, and TCRdb retains in-frame clones only, with some absent. The top ten clones hold less than 3.5% of a sample with 70,000 to 100,000 clones, around 90% of them seen once. The sequencing sample was made of peripheral blood. The receptors stem from a man over 45 with COVID-19, enrolled during active disease.

V gene TRBV29-1 combines with J gene TRBJ2-3; 9 nucleotides agree with TRBD2. The CDR3 consists of 15 residues. The V segment lost 6 bases and the J segment 2 bases; nucleotides outside the gene matches: 9. From germline, CDR1 is SQVTM and CDR2 ANQGSEA. CDR3 nucleotides: TGCAGCGTCTTCGACGCGGGGGGGAACACAGATACGCAGTATTTT. Translation gives CSVFDAGGNTDTQYF.

This clone was recorded a few times. The rearrangement uses TRBV30 and TRBJ1-1, with 7 bases lining up with TRBD1. CDR3 length equals 14 residues. Germline trimming cut 4 bases from V and 2 bases from J; bases unmatched to any gene: 7. Germline CDR1 GTSNPN, CDR2 SVGIG (reference sequence). CDR3 loop: CAWIYRDRNTEAFF. CDR3 DNA sequence: TGTGCCTGGATTTACCGGGACAGAAACACTGAAGCTTTCTTT.

This sequence joins TRBV6-5 and TRBJ2-5, with D perhaps matching TRBD2 (5 bases). There are 13 residues in the CDR3. CDR1 MNHEY and CDR2 SVGAGI come from the germline V gene. Trimming cost V 7 bases and J 4 bases, with 13 bases left between them. CDR3 bases: TGTGCCAGCAAGCTAGCCGGTCCAGAGACCCAGTACTTC. This encodes CASKLAGPETQYF.

The CDR3 coding sequence is TGTGCCACCAGTGATTTCTTTCCCGGGGAGCTGTTTTTT. This gives the protein CATSDFFPGELFF. This chain links TRBV24-1 with TRBJ2-2; D uncertain. This CDR3 comprises 13 residues. Germline V gene lookup returns CDR1 KGHDR and CDR2 SFDVKD. Between the trimmed V and J ends, which lost 1 base and 6 bases, there was a span of 5 bases.

The genes are TRBV5-4 and TRBJ2-3; 10 nucleotides line up with TRBD2. Germline-derived CDR1 and CDR2 are SGHNT and YYREEE (reference sequence). The V and J ends lost 3 bases and 5 bases, in that order; junction bases with no gene match: 0. The CDR3 runs to 13 residues. The CDR3 reads CASSWTSGDTQYF. The CDR3 nucleotides are TGTGCCAGCAGCTGGACTAGCGGAGATACGCAGTATTTT.

The genes are TRBV21-1 and TRBJ2-7; TRBD2 is the table's D call, not checked against the DNA. TRBV21-1 is described as a pseudogene. The CDR3 is 15 residues long. CDR3 in DNA: TGTGCCAGCAGCAGAGGAGCGAAGGCGGACTACGAGCAGTACTTC. Residues: CASSRGAKADYEQYF.

This chain joins TRBV10-3 and TRBJ2-3; TRBD1 matches 7 bases. The germline CDR1 and CDR2 sequences are ENHRY and SYGVKD. Trimming cost V 8 bases and J 2 bases; bases outside gene matches: 7. The CDR3 extends over 14 amino acids. The DNA of the CDR3 is TGTGCCATCTCGAAGGGGGCGCCCACAGATACGCAGTATTTT. Encoded protein: CAISKGAPTDTQYF.

This clone was detected a few times. J is TRBJ1-4 and V is TRBV19; 8 nucleotides agree with TRBD1. Looked up from germline, CDR1 is LNHDA and CDR2 is SQIVND (reference sequence). Trimming removed 6 bases from V and 7 bases from J; junction bases left unmatched: 4. The CDR3 runs to 13 residues. The CDR3: CASRGQVREKLFF. The CDR3 region has the DNA TGTGCCAGTAGGGGACAGGTCCGTGAAAAACTGTTTTTT.

The V call is TRBV9, the J call TRBJ2-2; no firm D call. Germline-derived CDR1 and CDR2 are SGDLS and YYNGEE. V lost 0 bases to trimming and J lost 5 bases, with 5 bases between them. This CDR3 has 13 residues. This CDR3 reads CASSVGETGELFF. In DNA, the CDR3 is TGTGCCAGCAGCGTAGGCGAGACCGGGGAGCTGTTTTTT.

V is TRBV9 and J is TRBJ1-1, with unresolved D. The CDR3 contains 13 residues. The germline V gene encodes CDR1 SGDLS and CDR2 YYNGEE. V was cut by 1 base and J by 1 base, with 5 bases left in between. This CDR3 reads CASSVLKNTEAFF. The CDR3 nucleotides are TGTGCCAGCAGCGTATTAAAGAACACTGAAGCTTTCTTT.

As regards this clone: A junction end diverges from the germline sequence, so it may reflect a read error. This rearrangement joins TRBV5-4 to TRBJ1-2; D is unclear. This CDR3 is built from 14 residues. Germline V CDR1 and CDR2: SGHNT, YYREEE (reference sequence). Here the CDR3 reads CASSLGGDSYGYTF. CDR3 DNA sequence: TGTGCCAGCAGTTTGGGCGGAGACTCCTATGGCTACACCTTC.

This chain links TRBV19 with TRBJ1-5; D is unclear. Germline CDR1 is LNHDA and CDR2 is SQIVND (reference sequence). Trimming took 7 bases from V and 0 from J, leaving 7 bases between them. The CDR3 is 13 residues long. DNA of the CDR3: TGTGCCAGTAAGGAGAATAGCAATCAGCCCCAGCATTTT. Encoded protein: CASKENSNQPQHF.

The chain joins TRBV18 to TRBJ2-3, with TRBD1 matching 10 bases. Looked up from germline, CDR1 is KGHSH and CDR2 is LQKENI. The junction had 6 bases not matched to a gene; V was cut back by 10 bases and J by 5 bases. The CDR3 totals 13 residues. Here the CDR3 reads CANSGQGGDTQYF. The CDR3 DNA reads as TGTGCCAACTCCGGACAGGGGGGAGATACGCAGTATTTT.

This chain uses TRBV21-1 with TRBJ2-1; the listed D gene, TRBD2, was not tested against the DNA. TRBV21-1 is termed a pseudogene. The CDR3 runs 21 residues. The CDR3 region has the DNA TGTGCCAGCAGCCCCTCCCCGGGGTCCGGGACTAGCGGGGGGGCCGAAAATGAGCAGTTCTTC. This codes for CASSPSPGSGTSGGAENEQFF.

The genes are TRBV19 and TRBJ1-4; no definite D call. The ends were cut back, 5 bases at V and 6 bases at J, with 4 bases in the middle. Germline V CDR1 and CDR2: LNHDA, SQIVND (reference sequence). The CDR3 covers 11 residues. CDR3 region: CASSLYEKLFF. In DNA form, the CDR3 reads TGTGCCAGTAGTCTATATGAAAAACTGTTTTTT.

The chain uses TRBV5-1 and TRBJ1-1; D gene ambiguous. CDR3 size: 16 residues. V was clipped by 0 bases and J by 1 base, with 13 bases between them. The germline V gene encodes CDR1 SGHRS and CDR2 YFSETQ. The CDR3 here is CASSLGQIWRNTEAFF. CDR3 DNA: TGCGCCAGCAGCTTGGGACAAATCTGGCGGAACACTGAAGCTTTCTTT.

The chain is built from TRBV21-1 and TRBJ2-5; the table gives TRBD1 as D, unverified against the DNA. TRBV21-1 is listed as a pseudogene. The CDR3 is 16 residues long. Here the CDR3 reads CASSKERRGSKETQYF. CDR3 nucleotide sequence: TGTGCCAGCAGCAAGGAGAGAAGGGGCTCCAAAGAGACCCAGTACTTC.

This clone appeared once. This chain connects TRBV3-1 (or the pseudogene TRBV3-2) to TRBJ1-3; 10 nucleotides line up with TRBD1. With 3 bases clipped from V and 14 bases from J, the junction kept 10 bases outside the gene matches. The V gene's germline CDR1 is LGHDT and CDR2 YNNKEL (reference sequence). The CDR3 is 14 residues long. CDR3 in DNA: TGTGCCAGCAGCCAGAGGGACAGGGGTTTTTGGTTATATTTT. Translation gives CASSQRDRGFWLYF.

This clone has a handful of counts. The gene calls are TRBV6-5 and TRBJ2-7, with 12 nucleotides matching TRBD2. The CDR3 is 15 residues long. In germline, CDR1 is MNHEY, CDR2 SVGAGI. V trimming: 4 bases; J trimming: 3 bases; junction bases outside the gene matches: 4. DNA for the CDR3: TGTGCCAGCAGTTCTAGCGGGGGGGTCGTCTACGAGCAGTACTTC. Translating gives CASSSSGGVVYEQYF.

The chain carries TRBV7-2 and TRBJ2-7, with D unclear. The CDR3 is 14 amino acids. Germline CDR1 reads SGHTA; CDR2 reads FQGNSA. Trimming shortened V by 0 bases and J by 4 bases, and 10 bases separated the two germline ends. Written as DNA, the CDR3 is TGTGCCAGCAGCTTAGCAGGCGCGGCTTACGAGCAGTACTTC. Its translation: CASSLAGAAYEQYF.

The rearrangement joins TRBV5-1 to TRBJ1-1, with 9 positions matching TRBD1. V lost 4 bases to trimming and J lost 7 bases; unmatched junction nucleotides: 5. This CDR3 has 13 residues. Germline V gene data show CDR1 as SGHRS and CDR2 as YFSETQ. The CDR3 DNA reads as TGCGCCAGCAGCGCCGGGACAGGGTATGAAGCTTTCTTT. Translation: CASSAGTGYEAFF.

This chain joins TRBV6-5 and TRBJ1-1; D perhaps matches TRBD1 (5 bases). This CDR3 has 10 amino acids. Trimming stripped 6 bases from V and 11 bases from J, with 10 bases between. Germline V gives CDR1 MNHEY, CDR2 SVGAGI. For the CDR3, the DNA is TGTGCCAGCAGGGAGGAGGGGGCTTTCTTT. Encoded protein: CASREEGAFF.

The gene calls are TRBV10-3 and TRBJ1-2; 8 nucleotides match TRBD1. Germline lookup yields CDR1 ENHRY and CDR2 SYGVKD. The length of the CDR3 is 13 residues. Germline trimming cut 6 bases from V and 6 bases from J; bases unmatched to any gene: 6. The CDR3 is CAIRGQASDGYTF. The CDR3 DNA reads TGTGCCATCAGGGGACAGGCCTCGGATGGCTACACCTTC.

The genes are TRBV10-3 and TRBJ1-1; D gene unclear. CDR3 size: 15 residues. Trimming left V 0 bases short and J 1 base short, with 9 bases between. Germline V gene lookup returns CDR1 ENHRY and CDR2 SYGVKD. CDR3 nucleotides: TGTGCCATCAGTGAGTCAAACCTACCGAACACTGAAGCTTTCTTT. It specifies CAISESNLPNTEAFF.

The chain has TRBV15 and TRBJ2-7, with D tentatively TRBD1 (5 bases). Trimming took off 1 base at V and 2 bases at J, with 12 bases between the two ends. CDR3 length: 15 residues. Germline CDR1 is LNHNV and CDR2 is YYDKDF (reference sequence). The CDR3 here is CATSRVAGQTYEQYF. The CDR3 DNA follows: TGTGCCACCAGCAGAGTGGCAGGGCAAACCTACGAGCAGTACTTC.

V and J are TRBV28 and TRBJ1-1; D is possibly TRBD1 (6 bases). This CDR3 region has 15 residues. Germline V gene data show CDR1 as MDHEN and CDR2 as SYDVKM. Trimming left V 7 bases short and J 4 bases short, with 19 bases between. The CDR3 DNA reads TGTGCCAGCACCCTAGGGGGGGGAAGTGGCACTGAAGCTTTCTTT. It is translated as CASTLGGGSGTEAFF.